This T cell receptor beta chain originates from a study of blood T cell repertoires in COVID-19. V was trimmed by 4 bases and J by 4 bases, leaving 14 bases between them. From germline, CDR1 is MNHEY and CDR2 SVGAGI. The CDR3 runs to 15 residues. Cohort 3 donors were reported recovered after two negative PCRs, clearance, or symptom resolution. Clones were read by immunoSEQ multiplex PCR, and TCRdb kept only the in-frame ones, dropping some. The data show approximately 350,000 clones, more than 80% seen once. This chain links TRBV6-5 with TRBJ1-3; D might be TRBD1 (6 bases). The clonotype was recovered from a young man who had recovered from COVID-19. Input material: PBMCs or T cells enriched from blood (not recorded which). In nucleotides, the CDR3 is TGTGCCAGCAGTTCCTCGCCAGGGGCAGGAAACACCATATATTTT. It encodes CASSSSPGAGNTIYF.